This T cell receptor (beta chain) was captured by sequencing in a study of tumor-infiltrating lymphocytes in glioblastoma multiforme (dated by TCRdb to 2017 to 2019). Background for the entire study: Whether intratumoral genomic heterogeneity fosters TIL diversity was tested through joint investigation of somatic mutations, TIL diversity and immune response activity. Overall study results and their limits: Clone frequencies may be distorted by RNA-based TCR sequencing because unequal numbers of TCR transcripts are carried by T cells. Only one glioblastoma patient was included in the TCR and somatic mutation analysis, limiting generalizability. T cells were not sorted into functional subsets, and such sorting was noted by the authors as a future improvement.

Worth noting for this clonotype: No antigen is known for it. The junction does not match germline at one end; this may be a read error.

The AllPrep DNA/RNA mini kit was used to purify genomic DNA and total RNA simultaneously from each of the 10 or so tumor samples. Every RNA sample had an RNA integrity number above 6.5 and an OD 260/280 ratio above 1.9. A modified ARM-PCR protocol with multiple V-beta primers and a C-beta primer was used to build TCRB libraries from RNA via three nested multiplex PCR rounds. ProtoScript II Reverse Transcriptase and a C-beta primer were used to synthesize TCRB-specific cDNA from around 550 ng total RNA. The description of the TCRB libraries did not include any unique molecular identifiers. The third PCR added barcodes and adapters over around 25 cycles with Deep VentR (exo-) polymerase, followed by gel purification of 250-500 bp bands. TCRB libraries were sequenced on an Illumina HiSeq 2500 with 250 bp paired-end reads. The authors processed their data as follows. The reads were cleaned with Trimmomatic, merged with FLASH and assigned V, D and J segments with MiGEC before being analyzed in VDJtools. VDJtools was used to calculate the Shannon-Wiener diversity index, which quantified repertoire diversity. TCRdb reran the public reads through fastp at Q25 and MiXCR, keeping productive beta chains. Here each entry gathers all rows of one CDR3 protein and keeps the most common genes and DNA. These V and J calls rely on TCRdb rather than the paper's analysis. The sample records about 9,200 distinct CDR3 sequences, 66% of which are singletons. Of the sample, roughly 30% falls within the top ten clones.

The germline V gene (reference sequence) sets CDR1 to DFQATT and CDR2 to SNEGSKA. The CDR3 starts with the cysteine, ends with the phenylalanine, and has 15 residues. The entry retains the CDR3 DNA only, 45 bases that are in frame from base 1. The TCR was taken from a male donor with glioblastoma. The chain employs TRBV20-1 and TRBJ1-1; TRBD1 agrees with 7 junctional bases. The specimen was brain tumor tissue. The CDR3 reads CGAPRAGDRDTEAFF. The DNA sequence is given as TGCGGTGCCCCCCGGGCGGGGGACAGAGACACTGAAGCTTTCTTT.